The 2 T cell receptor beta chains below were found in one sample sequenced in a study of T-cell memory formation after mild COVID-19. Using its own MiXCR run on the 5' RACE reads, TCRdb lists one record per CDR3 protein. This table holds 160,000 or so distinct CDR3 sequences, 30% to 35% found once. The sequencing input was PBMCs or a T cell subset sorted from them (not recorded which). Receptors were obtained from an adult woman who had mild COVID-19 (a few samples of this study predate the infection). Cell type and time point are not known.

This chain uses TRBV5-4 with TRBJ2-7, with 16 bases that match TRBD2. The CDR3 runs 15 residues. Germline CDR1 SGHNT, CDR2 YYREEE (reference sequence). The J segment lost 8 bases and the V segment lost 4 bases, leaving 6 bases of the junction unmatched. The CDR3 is CASSPGTSGRAQQYF. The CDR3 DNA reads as TGTGCCAGCAGCCCCGGGACTAGCGGGAGGGCCCAGCAGTACTTC.

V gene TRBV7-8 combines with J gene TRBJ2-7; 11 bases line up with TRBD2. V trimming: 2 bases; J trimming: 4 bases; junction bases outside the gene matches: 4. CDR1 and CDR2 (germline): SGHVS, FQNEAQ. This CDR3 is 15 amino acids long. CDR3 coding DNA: TGTGCCAGCAGCTTACGCCTAGCGGGGGGTTACGAGCAGTACTTC. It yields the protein CASSLRLAGGYEQYF.